A single sample is the source of the 30 T cell receptor beta chains below, sequenced in a study. MiXCR was run by TCRdb on the 5' RACE reads, yielding one entry per CDR3 protein. There are about 60,000 distinct CDR3 sequences in the sample; 25% to 35% occur only once, and roughly 2.5% lies in the top ten. The sequencing input was tumor-infiltrating naive CD4+ T cells sorted from the breast tumor. Subset: naive CD4+ T cells, CD4+CD45RA+CD25-. These receptors came from a female donor with breast cancer.

This chain joins TRBV7-7 and TRBJ2-5, with a possible D match to TRBD2 (6 bases). CDR3 length equals 10 residues. Germline values: CDR1 SSHAT, CDR2 FNYEAQ (reference sequence). CDR3 coding DNA: TGTGCTAGCGGAGAAGAGACCCAGTACTTC. This sequence encodes CASGEETQYF.

This clonotype has a handful of counts. V gene TRBV7-2 combines with J gene TRBJ2-1; 9 bases match TRBD1. The V gene's germline CDR1 is SGHTA and CDR2 FQGNSA. Unmatched junction bases numbered 6, after V lost 3 bases and J lost 9 bases. This CDR3 comprises 14 residues. The CDR3 sequence: CASSFVQGAGEQFF. The CDR3 DNA reads as TGTGCCAGCAGCTTTGTACAGGGGGCGGGTGAGCAGTTCTTC.

This clonotype was seen at least ten times. The chain couples TRBV11-3 to TRBJ2-6; D is undetermined. CDR3 length: 15 amino acids. Per the germline V gene, CDR1 is SGHNT and CDR2 is YENEEA. Trimming left V 3 bases short and J 0 bases short, with 6 bases between. CDR3 bases: TGTGCCAGCAGCTTCTCCGGCTCTGGGGCCAACGTCCTGACTTTC. Translated: CASSFSGSGANVLTF.

This clonotype was seen a few times. The V and J genes are TRBV15 and TRBJ1-5; tentatively, D is TRBD1 (5 bases). The germline V gene has CDR1 LNHNV and CDR2 YYDKDF (reference sequence). Deletions cut 2 bases from V and 0 bases from J, with 8 bases between. This CDR3 contains 15 residues. The CDR3 reads CATSRMTDSNQPQHF. The CDR3 DNA reads as TGTGCCACCAGCAGAATGACAGATAGCAATCAGCCCCAGCATTTT.

The V and J genes are TRBV12-3 or TRBV12-4 and TRBJ2-3, with unresolved D. V lost 8 bases and J 4 bases, leaving 10 bases between the germline ends. This CDR3 has 12 residues. The CDR3 region is CASGLEADTQYF. DNA for the CDR3: TGTGCCAGCGGGTTAGAGGCAGATACGCAGTATTTT.

This clonotype came up many times. In DNA form, the CDR3 reads TGCGCCAGCAGCCCGGACCCGGGACTAGCTGGCACGCAGTATTTT. It yields the protein CASSPDPGLAGTQYF. The rearrangement links TRBV5-1 to TRBJ2-3; 9 bases are a match to TRBD2. The CDR3 runs 15 residues. The V segment lost 4 bases and the J segment 9 bases; nucleotides outside the gene matches: 12. In germline, CDR1 is SGHRS, CDR2 YFSETQ.

This clonotype was counted between two and nine times. This chain joins TRBV12-3 or TRBV12-4 and TRBJ2-2; 7 positions match TRBD2. Unmatched junction bases numbered 0, after V lost 6 bases and J lost 2 bases. CDR3 size: 13 residues. CDR3 in DNA: TGTGCCAGCAGGACTAGCAACACCGGGGAGCTGTTTTTT. This codes for CASRTSNTGELFF.

This clonotype was seen more than once but under ten times. The V call is TRBV9, the J call TRBJ1-1; perhaps TRBD1 as D (6 bases). Trimming removed 0 bases from V and 9 bases from J, with 12 bases in between. This CDR3 is 13 amino acids long. CDR1 is SGDLS and CDR2 is YYNGEE in the germline V gene. The CDR3 sequence: CASSVEEGGKAFF. The CDR3 coding sequence is TGTGCCAGCAGCGTAGAGGAGGGGGGAAAAGCTTTCTTT.

The chain has TRBV20-1 and TRBJ1-2; TRBD1 is a possible D gene (5 bases). V lost 1 base, J lost 5 bases, and 14 bases lay in between. Germline V lookup: CDR1 DFQATT, CDR2 SNEGSKA (reference sequence). The CDR3 is 14 residues long. CDR3 protein: CSARGGGSRYGYTF. The CDR3 DNA reads TGCAGTGCTAGAGGTGGGGGATCTCGGTATGGCTACACCTTC.

V and J are TRBV20-1 and TRBJ2-5; D is possibly TRBD1 (7 bases). The CDR3 is made up of 12 amino acids. Germline CDR1 and CDR2: DFQATT and SNEGSKA (reference sequence). Trimming took 4 bases from V and 6 from J, leaving 12 bases between them. CDR3 protein: CSAKGAGKTQYF. DNA of the CDR3: TGCAGTGCTAAGGGGGCGGGAAAGACCCAGTACTTC.

The rearrangement joins TRBV7-9 to TRBJ2-7; TRBD1 agrees at 10 bases. V lost 3 bases and J lost 3; bases outside the gene matches: 8. The CDR3 loop spans 16 amino acids. Germline lookup yields CDR1 SEHNR and CDR2 FQNEAQ (reference sequence). CDR3 amino acids: CASSFPSGTGDYEQYF. DNA for the CDR3: TGTGCCAGCAGCTTTCCGTCGGGGACAGGGGACTACGAGCAGTACTTC.

J is TRBJ2-1 and V is TRBV20-1; the D gene could be TRBD1 or TRBD2 (5 bases each). V lost 0 bases to trimming and J lost 4 bases, with 13 bases between them. The length of the CDR3 is 15 residues. Germline CDR1 DFQATT, CDR2 SNEGSKA (reference sequence). This chain's CDR3 is CSARDRIGGYNEQFF. CDR3 nucleotides: TGCAGTGCTAGAGATCGGATTGGGGGTTACAATGAGCAGTTCTTC.

This clonotype was observed many times. The chain uses TRBV5-6 and TRBJ2-3, with TRBD1 identical over 8 bases. The CDR3 runs 13 residues. Trimming removed 4 bases from V and 6 bases from J; junction bases left unmatched: 4. The germline gives CDR1 SGHDT, CDR2 YYEEEE. The CDR3 is CASSVDRADTQYF. For the CDR3, the DNA is TGTGCCAGCAGCGTGGACAGGGCGGATACGCAGTATTTT.

CDR3 amino acids: CARTSGVREQYF. DNA of the CDR3: TGTGCCCGGACTAGCGGGGTGCGGGAGCAGTACTTC. The chain carries TRBV9 and TRBJ2-7, with 12 positions matching TRBD2. The CDR3 totals 12 residues. Per germline, CDR1 SGDLS and CDR2 YYNGEE. V gave up 10 bases and J gave up 7 bases; unmatched junction bases: 6.

The CDR3 DNA reads as TGCAGTGCCCAACCTTCGACCGGGGCCAACGTCCTGACTTTC. Encoded protein: CSAQPSTGANVLTF. The chain is built from TRBV20-1 and TRBJ2-6, with no clear D. Trimming took 6 bases from V and 4 from J, leaving 13 bases between them. The CDR3 contains 14 residues. The germline V gene encodes CDR1 DFQATT and CDR2 SNEGSKA (reference sequence).

The chain employs TRBV5-1 and TRBJ2-1; 8 bases are a match to TRBD2. The J segment lost 8 bases and the V segment lost 5 bases, leaving 18 bases of the junction unmatched. CDR3 size: 17 residues. The germline gives CDR1 SGHRS, CDR2 YFSETQ. The CDR3 reads CASRQTSGTSGFDEQFF. The DNA for the CDR3 is TGCGCCAGCAGGCAAACCTCAGGGACTAGTGGTTTCGATGAGCAGTTCTTC.

This clonotype was observed a single time. At one end the junction does not follow the germline gene, possibly because of a read error. This chain joins TRBV20-1 and TRBJ1-4; the D gene is possibly TRBD1 (5 bases). CDR3 length: 17 residues. Germline V gene lookup returns CDR1 DFQATT and CDR2 SNEGSKA (reference sequence). The CDR3 nucleotides are TGCAGTGCTAGAAATCTACCCAGCAGGGCGACTAATGAAAAACTGTTTTTC. This codes for CSARNLPSRATNEKLFF.

The V and J genes are TRBV4-3 and TRBJ2-1; 9 bases line up with TRBD2. Trimming took 0 bases from V and 7 from J; bases not matched to a gene: 4. The CDR3 is made up of 15 amino acids. Germline V gene data show CDR1 as LGHNA and CDR2 as YSLEER. The CDR3 coding sequence is TGCGCCAGCAGCCAAGAAGCGGGAGGAGCGAATGAGCAGTTCTTC. It encodes CASSQEAGGANEQFF.

By sample fraction, this clonotype is medium-sized. This rearrangement joins TRBV7-2 to TRBJ2-1, with D perhaps TRBD1 (5 bases). V was trimmed by 1 base and J by 8 bases, leaving 9 bases between them. The CDR3 consists of 13 residues. From germline, CDR1 is SGHTA and CDR2 FQGNSA. DNA for the CDR3: TGTGCCAGCAGCTTAGAGGGGTTGGATGAGCAGTTCTTC. The encoded protein is CASSLEGLDEQFF.

This clonotype came up a few times. A junction end diverges from the germline sequence, so it may reflect a read error. This rearrangement joins TRBV29-1 to TRBJ1-5; TRBD1 matches 9 bases. Germline lookup yields CDR1 SQVTM and CDR2 ANQGSEA. The length of the CDR3 is 15 residues. The CDR3: CNVTTGTGRYQPQHF. CDR3 coding DNA: TGCAACGTTACAACCGGGACAGGGAGATATCAGCCCCAGCATTTT.

The chain combines TRBV7-9 with TRBJ2-1; 7 bases agree with TRBD2. Germline V CDR1 and CDR2: SEHNR, FQNEAQ (reference sequence). V shed 5 bases, J shed 7 bases, and the junction held 2 bases outside the gene matches. The CDR3 is made up of 12 amino acids. The CDR3 loop reads CASSPRENEQFF. The CDR3 DNA follows: TGTGCCAGCAGCCCGCGGGAGAATGAGCAGTTCTTC.

This clonotype was picked up many times. The V gene is TRBV20-1, the J gene TRBJ2-1; the D is unclear. Deletions cut 3 bases from V and 2 bases from J, with 11 bases between. The germline CDR1 and CDR2 sequences are DFQATT and SNEGSKA (reference sequence). CDR3 length: 14 residues. CDR3 nucleotide sequence: TGCAGTGCTAGGAGGCCCGACACCTACAATGAGCAGTTCTTC. Protein product: CSARRPDTYNEQFF.

J is TRBJ2-1 and V is TRBV5-1; the match to TRBD1 covers 9 bases. This CDR3 has 20 residues. J lost 5 bases, V lost 0 bases, and 18 bases had no gene match. The germline V gene has CDR1 SGHRS and CDR2 YFSETQ. As DNA, the CDR3 is TGCGCCAGCAGCTTGGAGATCCCGGGACAGGGCGCTCCTAGGGACAATGAGCAGTTCTTC. It is translated as CASSLEIPGQGAPRDNEQFF.

This clonotype was found a few times. This chain uses TRBV6-5 with TRBJ2-1, with 7 bases matching TRBD1. Germline V gives CDR1 MNHEY, CDR2 SVGAGI. The V segment lost 4 bases and the J segment 1 base; nucleotides outside the gene matches: 1. This CDR3 region has 14 residues. CDR3 DNA sequence: TGTGCCAGCAGTTGGGACAGTTCCTACAATGAGCAGTTCTTC. As protein: CASSWDSSYNEQFF.

Points on this clonotype: A much larger clone differs by one base, so this may be a read error. The rearrangement links TRBV9 to TRBJ1-6; D possibly corresponds to TRBD1 (5 bases). This CDR3 has 13 residues. Germline CDR1 SGDLS, CDR2 YYNGEE. With 10 bases removed from V and 10 bases from J, the gap between germline ends came to 18 bases. CDR3 sequence reads: CAGGRFEGSPLHF. CDR3 bases: TGTGCCGGCGGGCGGTTCGAGGGGTCACCCCTCCACTTT. The variable domain in full, completed from reference TRBV9 and TRBJ1-6, reads DSGVTQTPKHLITATGQRVTLRCSPRSGDLSVYWYQQSLDQGLQFLIQYYNGEERAKGNILERFSAQQFPDLHSELNLSSLELGDSALYFCAGGRFEGSPLHFGNGTRLTVT.

By proportion, this clonotype is medium-sized (0.01 to 0.1%). The chain recombines TRBV7-2 with TRBJ2-3, with TRBD2 matching over 8 bases. The CDR3 covers 14 residues. V lost 6 bases, J lost 3 bases, and 5 bases stayed unmatched. Germline V gives CDR1 SGHTA, CDR2 FQGNSA. CDR3 region: CASRLGGATDTQYF. The CDR3, as DNA: TGTGCCAGCAGGCTCGGGGGGGCAACAGATACGCAGTATTTT.

The chain recombines TRBV5-4 with TRBJ2-1, with a tentative D call TRBD2 (5 bases). Trimming left V 4 bases short and J 4 bases short, with 18 bases between. Germline V CDR1 and CDR2: SGHNT, YYREEE (reference sequence). CDR3 length equals 16 residues. The CDR3 reads CASSRYELRGYNEQFF. The CDR3, as DNA: TGTGCCAGCAGCCGTTACGAGTTACGGGGTTACAATGAGCAGTTCTTC.

The chain carries TRBV30 and TRBJ1-2, with TRBD1 matching 9 bases. This CDR3 is built from 15 residues. Trimming at V came to 4 bases and at J to 4 bases, leaving 10 bases not matched to a gene. Looked up from germline, CDR1 is GTSNPN and CDR2 is SVGIG (reference sequence). The CDR3 protein is CAWIGQGFPGYGYTF. CDR3 bases: TGTGCCTGGATAGGACAGGGGTTTCCAGGCTATGGCTACACCTTC.

This sequence joins TRBV7-9 and TRBJ2-1; 12 nucleotides align to TRBD2. The V gene's germline CDR1 is SEHNR and CDR2 FQNEAQ (reference sequence). The CDR3 runs 18 residues. The V segment lost 5 bases and the J segment 3 bases; nucleotides outside the gene matches: 11. The CDR3 protein is CASSPAALAGGNYNEQFF. CDR3 DNA: TGTGCCAGCAGCCCAGCAGCGCTAGCGGGAGGGAACTACAATGAGCAGTTCTTC.

Regarding this clonotype: This may stem from a read error, because a much larger clone lies one nucleotide away. Since the CDR3 does not end with the conserved phenylalanine or tryptophan, this likely comes from a read error. The chain carries TRBV25-1 and TRBJ2-3; D is unresolved. The germline gives CDR1 MGHDK, CDR2 SYGVNS. The CDR3 is made up of 14 amino acids. V lost 1 base, J lost 4 bases, and 9 bases lay in between. The CDR3, as DNA: TGTGCCAGCAGTGAATTGGATAGTCCAGATACGCAGTATTCT. Amino acid sequence: CASSELDSPDTQYS.